This T cell receptor (beta chain) appears in the sequencing data of a study of T cells in localized non-small cell lung cancer. Study conclusions and caveats: Among blood samples, higher T cell density accompanied longer overall survival.

V was pared by 0 bases and J by 2 bases, with 4 bases of the junction left unmatched. The CDR3 has 16 residues. CDR1 is SGHTS and CDR2 is YDEGEE in the germline V gene. The protocol was immunoSEQ multiplex PCR, while the TCRdb copy is restricted to in-frame clones and leaves out a portion. The top ten hold roughly a sixth of the sample, which has 40,000 to 65,000 clones, around nine tenths seen once. In the case of this clone: The antigen is unknown.

The source of this sequence is a female donor with stage II lung adenocarcinoma. The sample was PBMCs, taken before any cancer treatment. V usage is TRBV5-8 and J usage is TRBJ2-3; the match to TRBD2 covers 9 bases. CDR3 coding DNA: TGTGCCAGCAGCTTGGCGGCTAGCGGGGACACAGATACGCAGTATTTT. Protein product: CASSLAASGDTDTQYF.